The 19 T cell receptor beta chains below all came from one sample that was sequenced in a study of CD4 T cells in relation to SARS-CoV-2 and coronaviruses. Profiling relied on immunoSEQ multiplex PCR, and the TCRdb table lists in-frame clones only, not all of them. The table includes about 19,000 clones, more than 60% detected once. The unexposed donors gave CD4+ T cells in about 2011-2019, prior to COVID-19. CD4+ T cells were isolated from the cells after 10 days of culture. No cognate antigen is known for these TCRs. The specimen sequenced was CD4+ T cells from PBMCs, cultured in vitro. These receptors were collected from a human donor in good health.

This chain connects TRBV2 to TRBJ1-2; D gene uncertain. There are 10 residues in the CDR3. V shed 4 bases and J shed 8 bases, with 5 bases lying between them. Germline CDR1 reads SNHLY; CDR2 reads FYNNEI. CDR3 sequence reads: CASSVEGYTF. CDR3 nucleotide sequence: TGTGCCAGCAGTGTGGAAGGCTACACCTTC.

In DNA, the CDR3 is TGTGCCAGCAAGGGGGAGTATAATTCACCCCTCCACTTT. It yields the protein CASKGEYNSPLHF. V gene TRBV2 combines with J gene TRBJ1-6; possibly TRBD1 for D (6 bases). Trimming shortened V by 7 bases and J by 4 bases, and 8 bases separated the two germline ends. Germline CDR1 SNHLY, CDR2 FYNNEI. This CDR3 contains 13 residues.

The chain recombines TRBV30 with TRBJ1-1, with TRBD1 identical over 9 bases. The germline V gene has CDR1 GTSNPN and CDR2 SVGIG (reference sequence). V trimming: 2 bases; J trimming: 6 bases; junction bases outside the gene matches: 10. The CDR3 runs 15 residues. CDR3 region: CAWSIPGTGSPEAFF. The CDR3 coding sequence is TGTGCCTGGAGTATACCCGGGACAGGGTCCCCTGAAGCTTTCTTT.

CDR3: CASSSLAGGPARETQYF. The CDR3 DNA follows: TGTGCCAGCAGCTCCTTAGCGGGGGGGCCCGCGCGTGAGACCCAGTACTTC. The chain joins TRBV7-2 to TRBJ2-5; 11 bases agree with TRBD2. Germline loops: CDR1 SGHTA, CDR2 FQGNSA. J was trimmed by 5 bases and V by 4 bases; bases with no gene match: 12. The CDR3 has 17 amino acids.

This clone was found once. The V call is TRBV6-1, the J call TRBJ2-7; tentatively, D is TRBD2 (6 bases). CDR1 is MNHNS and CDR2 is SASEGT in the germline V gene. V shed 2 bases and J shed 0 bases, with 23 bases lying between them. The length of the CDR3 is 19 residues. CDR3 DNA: TGTGCCAGCAGTGAATCCCGGGACTTATTAAAAATTAGCTCCTACGAGCAGTACTTC. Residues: CASSESRDLLKISSYEQYF.

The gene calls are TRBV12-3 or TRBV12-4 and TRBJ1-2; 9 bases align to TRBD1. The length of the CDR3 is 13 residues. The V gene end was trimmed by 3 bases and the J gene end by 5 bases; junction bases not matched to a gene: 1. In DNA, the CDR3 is TGTGCCAGCAGTTTGGGACAGGGATATGGCTACACCTTC. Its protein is CASSLGQGYGYTF.

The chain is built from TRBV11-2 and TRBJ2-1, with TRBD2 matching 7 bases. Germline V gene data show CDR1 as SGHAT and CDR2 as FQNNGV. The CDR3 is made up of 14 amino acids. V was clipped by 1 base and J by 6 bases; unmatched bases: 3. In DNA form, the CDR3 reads TGTGCCAGCAGCTTAGGTACTAGCGTCAATGAGCAGTTCTTC. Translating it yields CASSLGTSVNEQFF.

CDR3 coding DNA: TGTGCCAGCAGCTTCAAACGGGGAGCCCCCTCGTACGAGCAGTACTTC. Protein sequence: CASSFKRGAPSYEQYF. The chain combines TRBV5-4 with TRBJ2-7; D is possibly TRBD2 (5 bases). V was shortened by 2 bases and J by 4 bases, with 19 bases between the two germline ends. Per germline, CDR1 SGHNT and CDR2 YYREEE (reference sequence). The CDR3 consists of 16 residues. Full variable domain (remainder filled in from reference TRBV5-4 and TRBJ2-7): ETGVTQSPTHLIKTRGQQVTLRCSSQSGHNTVSWYQQALGQGPQFIFQYYREEENGRGNFPPRFSGLQFPNYSSELNVNALELDDSALYLCASSFKRGAPSYEQYFGPGTRLTVT.

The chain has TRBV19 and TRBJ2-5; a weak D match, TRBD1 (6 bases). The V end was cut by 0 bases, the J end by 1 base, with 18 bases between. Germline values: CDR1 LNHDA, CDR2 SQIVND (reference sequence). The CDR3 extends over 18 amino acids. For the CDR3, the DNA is TGTGCCAGTAGTATAGATCTTGGCGGACAGTCCGGCCAAGAGACCCAGTACTTC. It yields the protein CASSIDLGGQSGQETQYF.

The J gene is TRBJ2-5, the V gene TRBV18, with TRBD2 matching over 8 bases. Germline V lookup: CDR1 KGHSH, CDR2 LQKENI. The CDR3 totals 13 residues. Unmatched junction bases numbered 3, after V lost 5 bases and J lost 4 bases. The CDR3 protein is CASSTGGTETQYF. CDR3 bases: TGTGCCAGCTCAACGGGAGGGACAGAGACCCAGTACTTC.

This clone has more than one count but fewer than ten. DNA of the CDR3: TGTGCCAGCACCCGCCTGGCGGGAAGGGCCAATGAGCAGTTCTTC. The encoded protein is CASTRLAGRANEQFF. This chain connects TRBV7-9 to TRBJ2-1; weak D call: TRBD2 (6 bases). The CDR3 extends over 15 amino acids. The germline V gene has CDR1 SEHNR and CDR2 FQNEAQ (reference sequence). Trimming shortened V by 7 bases and J by 6 bases, and 19 bases separated the two germline ends.

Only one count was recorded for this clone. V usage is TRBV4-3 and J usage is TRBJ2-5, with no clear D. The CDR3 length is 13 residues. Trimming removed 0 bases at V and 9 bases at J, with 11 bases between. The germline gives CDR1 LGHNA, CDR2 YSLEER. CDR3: CASSQDPGRAQYF. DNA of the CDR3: TGCGCCAGCAGCCAAGATCCGGGTCGGGCCCAGTACTTC.

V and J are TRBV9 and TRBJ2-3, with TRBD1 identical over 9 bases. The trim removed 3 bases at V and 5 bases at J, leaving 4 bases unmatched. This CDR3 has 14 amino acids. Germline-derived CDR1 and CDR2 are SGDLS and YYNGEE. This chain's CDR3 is CASSGNRGQDTQYF. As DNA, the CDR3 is TGTGCCAGCAGCGGTAACAGGGGGCAAGATACGCAGTATTTT.

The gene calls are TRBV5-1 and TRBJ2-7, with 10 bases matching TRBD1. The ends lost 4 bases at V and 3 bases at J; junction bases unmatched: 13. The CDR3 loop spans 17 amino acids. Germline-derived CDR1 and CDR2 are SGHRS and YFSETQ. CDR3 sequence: CASSVQPGTGVFYEQYF. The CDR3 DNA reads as TGCGCCAGCAGCGTACAACCCGGGACAGGGGTCTTCTACGAGCAGTACTTC.

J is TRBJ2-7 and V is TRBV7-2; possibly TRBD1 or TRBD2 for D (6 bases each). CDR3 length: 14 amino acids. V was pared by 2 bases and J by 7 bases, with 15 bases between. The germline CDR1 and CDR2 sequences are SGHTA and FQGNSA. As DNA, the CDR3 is TGTGCCAGCAGCTTATCATGGCAGGGGAGGGAGCAGTACTTC. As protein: CASSLSWQGREQYF. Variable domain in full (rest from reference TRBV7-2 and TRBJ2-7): GAGVSQSPSNKVTEKGKDVELRCDPISGHTALYWYRQSLGQGLEFLIYFQGNSAPDKSGLPSDRFSAERTGGSVSTLTIQRTQQEDSAVYLCASSLSWQGREQYFGPGTRLTVT.

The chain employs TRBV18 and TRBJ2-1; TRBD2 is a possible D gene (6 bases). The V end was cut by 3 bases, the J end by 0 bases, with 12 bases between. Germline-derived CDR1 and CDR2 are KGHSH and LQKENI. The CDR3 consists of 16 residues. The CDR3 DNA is TGTGCCAGCTCACCCTCTCGGGGGAGCTCCTACAATGAGCAGTTCTTC. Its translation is CASSPSRGSSYNEQFF.

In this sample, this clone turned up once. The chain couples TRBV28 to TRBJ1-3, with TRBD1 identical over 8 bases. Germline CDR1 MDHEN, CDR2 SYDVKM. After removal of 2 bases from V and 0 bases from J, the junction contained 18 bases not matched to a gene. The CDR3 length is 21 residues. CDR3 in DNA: TGTGCCAGCAGTTTAACAGGGGGGGGCAGGTCCCCAGGAGGCTCTGGAAACACCATATATTTT. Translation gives CASSLTGGGRSPGGSGNTIYF.

CDR3 DNA sequence: TGTGCCAGCAGCCAAGATCCGGACTTTGCTGAGCAGTTCTTC. Its protein product is CASSQDPDFAEQFF. The V and J genes are TRBV3-1 (or the pseudogene TRBV3-2) and TRBJ2-1; perhaps TRBD2 as D (5 bases). The germline V gene encodes CDR1 LGHDT and CDR2 YNNKEL (reference sequence). The V end was cut by 0 bases, the J end by 9 bases, with 12 bases between. The CDR3 length is 14 residues.

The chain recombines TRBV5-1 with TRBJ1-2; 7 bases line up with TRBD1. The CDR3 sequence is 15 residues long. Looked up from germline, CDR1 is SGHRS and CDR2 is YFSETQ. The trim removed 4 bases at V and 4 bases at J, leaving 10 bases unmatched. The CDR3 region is CASSTGTDRGYGYTF. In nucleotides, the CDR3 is TGCGCCAGCAGCACAGGGACAGACCGGGGCTATGGCTACACCTTC.